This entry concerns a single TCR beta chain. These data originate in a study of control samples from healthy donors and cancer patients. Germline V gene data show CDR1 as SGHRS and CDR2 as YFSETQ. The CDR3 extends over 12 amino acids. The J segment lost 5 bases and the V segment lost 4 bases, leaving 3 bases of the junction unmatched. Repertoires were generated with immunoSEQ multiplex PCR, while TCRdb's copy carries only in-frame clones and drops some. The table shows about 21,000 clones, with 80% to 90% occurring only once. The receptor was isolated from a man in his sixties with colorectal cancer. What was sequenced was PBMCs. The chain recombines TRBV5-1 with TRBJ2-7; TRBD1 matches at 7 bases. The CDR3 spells CASSVTGDEQYF. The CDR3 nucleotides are TGCGCCAGCAGCGTAACAGGGGACGAGCAGTACTTC.